This section outlines one T cell receptor (beta chain) sequence together with its context. Its antigen is as yet unknown. Assay: immunoSEQ multiplex PCR; the TCRdb copy retains only in-frame clones and omits some. The repertoire holds 80,000 to 100,000 clones, with 85% to 95% as singletons. The source of the sample is a study of OX40 agonist ivuxolimab in advanced cancers. Across the study: All patients had ivuxolimab intravenously every 2 weeks at 0.01 to 10 mg/kg. Earlier anti-PD-1, anti-PD-L1 or anti-CTLA-4 therapy was permitted; about 39% had received some.

The study's findings and limits: At doses 0.1 to 3.0 mg/kg, CD4+ and CD8+ clones expanded.

The sequence was obtained from an adult with an advanced solid tumor such as melanoma, head and neck, liver or kidney cancer. This sample comprised CD4+ or CD8+ T cells sorted from blood, obtained in a trial of the OX40 agonist ivuxolimab.

The CDR3 DNA reads as TGCGCCAGCAGCTTGGGGGTTTATCTAGCGGGAGCACCAGCGCAGTATTTT. Translated, it gives CASSLGVYLAGAPAQYF. The chain employs TRBV5-1 and TRBJ2-3, with 10 bases matching TRBD2. From germline, CDR1 is SGHRS and CDR2 YFSETQ. The CDR3 covers 17 residues. V lost 0 bases, J lost 10 bases, and 14 bases stayed unmatched.